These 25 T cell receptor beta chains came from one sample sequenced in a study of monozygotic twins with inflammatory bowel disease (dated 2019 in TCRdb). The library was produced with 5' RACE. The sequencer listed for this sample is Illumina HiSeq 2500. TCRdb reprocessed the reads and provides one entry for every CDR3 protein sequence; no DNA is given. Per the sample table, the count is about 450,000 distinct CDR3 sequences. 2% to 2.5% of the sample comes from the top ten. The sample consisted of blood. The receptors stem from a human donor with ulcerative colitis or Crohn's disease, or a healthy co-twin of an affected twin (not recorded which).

The CDR3 protein is CASSQLGAGGANEQFF. The chain is built from TRBV5-4 and TRBJ2-1; TCRdb selects TRBD1, and the lack of DNA leaves this call unchecked. The germline V gene has CDR1 SGHNT and CDR2 YYREEE (reference sequence). This CDR3 has 16 amino acids.

The CDR3 sequence: CASSPTGTQPQHF. The gene calls are TRBV19 and TRBJ1-5; with no DNA, the TCRdb D assignment of TRBD1 cannot be verified. This CDR3 is built from 13 residues. CDR1 LNHDA and CDR2 SQIVND come from the germline V gene (reference sequence).

The CDR3: CASSPTSGTSGGALRFF. The chain couples TRBV18 to TRBJ2-1; no DNA is available, so the TRBD2 call from TCRdb remains unchecked. CDR1 is KGHSH, CDR2 LQKENI, per germline. This CDR3 has 17 residues.

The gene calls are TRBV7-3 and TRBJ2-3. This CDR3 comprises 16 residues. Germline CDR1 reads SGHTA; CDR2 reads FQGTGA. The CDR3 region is CASSLRVAASTDTQYF.

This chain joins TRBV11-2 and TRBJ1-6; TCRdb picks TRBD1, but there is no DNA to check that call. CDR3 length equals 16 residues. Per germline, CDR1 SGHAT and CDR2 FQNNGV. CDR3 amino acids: CASSLALDSYNSPLHF.

The CDR3 is CASSSFNRDAAFF. V gene TRBV5-6 combines with J gene TRBJ1-1; without DNA, the TCRdb call of TRBD1 cannot be checked. Germline CDR1 is SGHDT and CDR2 is YYEEEE. This CDR3 is built from 13 residues.

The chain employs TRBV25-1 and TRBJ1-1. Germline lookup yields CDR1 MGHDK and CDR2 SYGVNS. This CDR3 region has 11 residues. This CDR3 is CASTKGTEAFF.

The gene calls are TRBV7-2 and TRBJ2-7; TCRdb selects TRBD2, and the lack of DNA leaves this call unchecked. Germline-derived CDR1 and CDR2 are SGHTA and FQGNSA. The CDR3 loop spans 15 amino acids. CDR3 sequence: CASSNAAGPSYEQYF.

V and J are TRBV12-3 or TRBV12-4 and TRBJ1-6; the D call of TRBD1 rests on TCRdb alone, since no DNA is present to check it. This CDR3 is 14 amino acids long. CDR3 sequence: CASSPGHGGSPLHF.

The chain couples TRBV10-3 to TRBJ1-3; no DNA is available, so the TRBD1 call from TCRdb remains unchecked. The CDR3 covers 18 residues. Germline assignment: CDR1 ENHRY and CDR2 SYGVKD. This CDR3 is CAISDPGREGGSGNTIYF.

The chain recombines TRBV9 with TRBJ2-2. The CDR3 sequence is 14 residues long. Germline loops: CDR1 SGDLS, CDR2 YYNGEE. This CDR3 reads CASSVYINTGELFF. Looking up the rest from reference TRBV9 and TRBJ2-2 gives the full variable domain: DSGVTQTPKHLITATGQRVTLRCSPRSGDLSVYWYQQSLDQGLQFLIQYYNGEERAKGNILERFSAQQFPDLHSELNLSSLELGDSALYFCASSVYINTGELFFGEGSRLTVL.

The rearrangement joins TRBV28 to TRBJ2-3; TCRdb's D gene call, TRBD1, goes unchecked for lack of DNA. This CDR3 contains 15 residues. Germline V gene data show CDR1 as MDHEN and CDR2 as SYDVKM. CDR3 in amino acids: CASRIQGANTDTQYF.

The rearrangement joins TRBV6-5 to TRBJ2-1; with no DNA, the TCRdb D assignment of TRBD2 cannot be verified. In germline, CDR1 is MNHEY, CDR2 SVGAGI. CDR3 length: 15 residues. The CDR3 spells CASSSFRLAENEQFF.

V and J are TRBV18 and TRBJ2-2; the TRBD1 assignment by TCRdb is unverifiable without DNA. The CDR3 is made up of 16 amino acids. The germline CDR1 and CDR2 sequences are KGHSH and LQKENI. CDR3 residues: CASSPTRQGNTGELFF.

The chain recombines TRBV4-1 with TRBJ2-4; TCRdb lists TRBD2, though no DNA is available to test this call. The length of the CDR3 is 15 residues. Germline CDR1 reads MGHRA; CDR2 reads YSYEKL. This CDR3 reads CASSQVAGGFNIQYF.

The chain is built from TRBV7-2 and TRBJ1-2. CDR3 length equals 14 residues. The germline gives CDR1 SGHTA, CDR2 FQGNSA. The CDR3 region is CASSLGLGGYGYTF.

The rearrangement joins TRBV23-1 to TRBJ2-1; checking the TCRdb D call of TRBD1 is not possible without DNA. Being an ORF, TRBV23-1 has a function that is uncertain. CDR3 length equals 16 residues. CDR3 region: CASKTVGDFRYNEQFF.

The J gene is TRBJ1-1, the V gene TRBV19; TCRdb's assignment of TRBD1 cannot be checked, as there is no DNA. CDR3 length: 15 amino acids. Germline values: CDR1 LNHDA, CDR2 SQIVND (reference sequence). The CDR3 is CASHPGGQGHAEAFF.

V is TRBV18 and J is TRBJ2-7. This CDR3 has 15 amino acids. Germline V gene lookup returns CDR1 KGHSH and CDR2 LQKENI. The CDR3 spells CASSPPSWASYEQYF.

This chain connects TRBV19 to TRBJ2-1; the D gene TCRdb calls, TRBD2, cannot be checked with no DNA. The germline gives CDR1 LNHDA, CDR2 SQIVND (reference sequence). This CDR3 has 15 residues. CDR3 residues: CASSRGRDMSDEQFF.

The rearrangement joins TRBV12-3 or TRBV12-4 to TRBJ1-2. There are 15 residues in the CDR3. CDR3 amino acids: CASSLDRLASYGYTF.

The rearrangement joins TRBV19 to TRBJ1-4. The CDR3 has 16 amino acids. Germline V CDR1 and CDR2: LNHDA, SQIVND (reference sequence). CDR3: CASSTSGQATNEKLFF. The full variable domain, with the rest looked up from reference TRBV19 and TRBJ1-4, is DGGITQSPKYLFRKEGQNVTLSCEQNLNHDAMYWYRQDPGQGLRLIYYSQIVNDFQKGDIAEGYSVSREKKESFPLTVTSAQKNPTAFYLCASSTSGQATNEKLFFGSGTQLSVL.

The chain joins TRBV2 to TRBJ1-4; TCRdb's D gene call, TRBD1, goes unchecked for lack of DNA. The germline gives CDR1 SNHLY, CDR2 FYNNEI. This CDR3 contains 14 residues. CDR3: CASSLTRGEEKLFF. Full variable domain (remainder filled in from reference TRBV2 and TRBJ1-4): EPEVTQTPSHQVTQMGQEVILRCVPISNHLYFYWYRQILGQKVEFLVSFYNNEISEKSEIFDDQFSVERPDGSNFTLKIRSTKLEDSAMYFCASSLTRGEEKLFFGSGTQLSVL.

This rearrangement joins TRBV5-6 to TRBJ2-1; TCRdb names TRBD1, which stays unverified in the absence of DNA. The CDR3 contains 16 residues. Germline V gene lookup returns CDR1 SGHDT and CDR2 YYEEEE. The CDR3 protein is CASSRRGRVPYNEQFF.

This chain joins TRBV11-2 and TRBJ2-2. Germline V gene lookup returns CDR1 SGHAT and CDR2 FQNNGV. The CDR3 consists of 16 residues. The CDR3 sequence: CASSGGSQPNTGELFF. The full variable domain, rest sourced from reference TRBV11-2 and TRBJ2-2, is EAGVAQSPRYKIIEKRQSVAFWCNPISGHATLYWYQQILGQGPKLLIQFQNNGVVDDSQLPKDRFSAERLKGVDSTLKIQPAKLEDSAVYLCASSGGSQPNTGELFFGEGSRLTVL.